Detailed here is one T cell receptor beta chain. The antigen is undetermined. This entry is derived from a study of blood T cells in healthy people across ages. General study findings and limits: TCR beta diversity correlated strongly with naive T cell percentage.

Collection of around 10 milliliters of peripheral blood was performed for each donor. With a J-beta primer mix and a sample-barcoded 5' primer, a second PCR ran roughly 7 to 11 cycles. TCRdb fed the 5' RACE reads into MiXCR, producing one record per CDR3 protein. The sample has more than 700,000 distinct CDR3 sequences, 35% to 60% seen once. The V and J ends lost 0 bases and 8 bases respectively, with 10 bases between them. In germline, CDR1 is LGHNA, CDR2 YSLEER. The CDR3 sequence is 13 residues long. The chain joins TRBV4-3 to TRBJ1-2; D might be TRBD1 (5 bases). The clonotype comes from a man older than 75 in good health. Sequenced input: blood. CDR3 nucleotide sequence: TGCGCCAGCAGCCAAGACAGGGACGGAGGCTACACCTTC. It is translated as CASSQDRDGGYTF.